The sequence of this T cell receptor (beta chain) was determined in a study of blood T cell repertoires in COVID-19. About the research overall: Researchers got acute and convalescent COVID-19 samples from the United States, Italy and Spain.

Sequenced by immunoSEQ multiplex PCR; TCRdb stores in-frame clones only, minus some. The sample comprises approximately 75,000 clones, around 80% of which are singletons, and under 30% rests with the top ten. The CDR3 runs to 11 residues. Germline V gene data show CDR1 as GTSNPN and CDR2 as SVGIG (reference sequence). V was pared by 4 bases and J by 5 bases, with 6 bases between. Source material: peripheral blood. The sequence was obtained from a woman of 80 years or more with active or convalescent COVID-19. The chain couples TRBV30 to TRBJ1-3; D gene uncertain. The CDR3 spells CAWNPRNTIYF. As DNA, the CDR3 is TGTGCCTGGAATCCTCGAAACACCATATATTTT.